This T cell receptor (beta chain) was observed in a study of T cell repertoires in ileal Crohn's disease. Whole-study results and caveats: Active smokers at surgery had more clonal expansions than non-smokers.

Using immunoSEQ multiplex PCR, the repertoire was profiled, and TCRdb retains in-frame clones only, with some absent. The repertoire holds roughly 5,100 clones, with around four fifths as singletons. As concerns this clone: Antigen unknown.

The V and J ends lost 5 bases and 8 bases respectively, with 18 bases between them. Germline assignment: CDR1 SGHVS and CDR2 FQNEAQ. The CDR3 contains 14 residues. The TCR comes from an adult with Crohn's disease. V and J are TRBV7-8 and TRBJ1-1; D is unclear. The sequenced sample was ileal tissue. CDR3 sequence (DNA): TGTGCCAGCAGCCCGGGGAGAGGGATAGTAGAAGCTTTCTTT. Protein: CASSPGRGIVEAFF. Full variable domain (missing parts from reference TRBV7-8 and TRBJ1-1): GAGVSQSPRYKVAKRGQDVALRCDPISGHVSLFWYQQALGQGPEFLTYFQNEAQLDKSGLPSDRFFAERPEGSVSTLKIQRTQQEDSAVYLCASSPGRGIVEAFFGQGTRLTVV.